This T cell receptor beta chain was captured by sequencing in a study of cytomegalovirus exposure and HLA in healthy donors. Study overall: Genotyping showed approximately 81% of hundreds of donors falling in the Caucasian-associated ancestry cluster.

PCR primers comprised 60 Vbeta and 13 Jbeta primers. TCRdb keeps only in-frame clones here, not all; method: immunoSEQ multiplex PCR. The sample carries about 120,000 clones, nearly 65% recorded once. Sequencing was done on a sample of PBMCs. This sequence was found in a man in his forties or fifties in good health and CMV-seropositive.

The CDR3 region is CASSSNSGSGVNGELFF. CDR3 sequence (DNA): TGTGCCAGCAGCTCCAATAGCGGGAGCGGGGTAAACGGGGAGCTGTTTTTT. This rearrangement joins TRBV7-3 to TRBJ2-2; 9 bases are shared with TRBD2. From germline, CDR1 is SGHTA and CDR2 FQGTGA. J was trimmed by 7 bases and V by 4 bases; bases with no gene match: 13. This CDR3 is built from 17 residues.